This T cell receptor beta chain appears in the sequencing data of a study of cytomegalovirus exposure and HLA in healthy donors. The PCR contained 60 Vbeta and 13 Jbeta primers. TCRdb's copy holds only in-frame clones and misses some; the assay was immunoSEQ multiplex PCR. The profile shows some 180,000 clones, about 70% of them singletons. With regard to this clone: Its antigen is still unknown.

Study-wide results and caveats: From TCR beta sequences, most subjects' HLA-A and HLA-B alleles were reportedly predicted accurately.

There were likely unrecorded immune exposures, though donors were nominally healthy when sampled. This CDR3 is built from 13 residues. CDR1 and CDR2 (germline): SEHNR, FQNEAQ (reference sequence). V lost 5 bases and J lost 4, with 6 bases in between. V and J are TRBV7-9 and TRBJ2-6; D unresolved. The origin of this receptor is a woman aged 30 to 39 in good health and CMV-seronegative. Input material: PBMCs. CDR3 bases: TGTGCCAGCAGCCTTCAGGGGGCCAACGTCCTGACTTTC. This gives the protein CASSLQGANVLTF.